The next 16 T cell receptor beta chains were all read from a single sample in a study of preoperative IRX-2 immunotherapy in early breast cancer. The protocol was immunoSEQ multiplex PCR, while the TCRdb copy is restricted to in-frame clones and leaves out a portion. The table records around 34,000 clones, about 95% of them present only once. The sample's treatment: preoperative locoregional IRX-2 cytokine immunotherapy. This material was acquired from a patient treated with IRX-2 immunotherapy. Source of these receptors: a human donor with breast cancer.

CDR3 in amino acids: CASRRTGTKDTQYF. The CDR3 bases are TGTGCCAGCAGGCGGACAGGGACAAAAGATACGCAGTATTTT. The J gene is TRBJ2-3, the V gene TRBV6-1, with 8 bases that match TRBD1. Germline CDR1 reads MNHNS; CDR2 reads SASEGT. Trimming cost V 6 bases and J 5 bases; bases outside gene matches: 7. This CDR3 comprises 14 residues.

The CDR3 protein is CASSLAPTSPGELFF. The CDR3 DNA sequence: TGTGCCAGCAGCTTAGCCCCGACTAGCCCCGGGGAGCTGTTTTTT. The rearrangement joins TRBV7-2 to TRBJ2-2, with 7 bases aligning to TRBD2. V was clipped by 0 bases and J by 6 bases; unmatched bases: 4. Germline assignment: CDR1 SGHTA and CDR2 FQGNSA. The CDR3 has 15 residues.

V is TRBV19 and J is TRBJ2-2, with unresolved D. CDR1 is LNHDA and CDR2 is SQIVND in the germline V gene (reference sequence). This CDR3 region has 14 residues. V shed 7 bases and J shed 6 bases, with 15 bases lying between them. The CDR3 spells CASNKASFAGELFF. CDR3 nucleotides: TGTGCCAGTAATAAAGCTAGTTTCGCCGGGGAGCTGTTTTTT. Looking up the rest from reference TRBV19 and TRBJ2-2 gives the full variable domain: DGGITQSPKYLFRKEGQNVTLSCEQNLNHDAMYWYRQDPGQGLRLIYYSQIVNDFQKGDIAEGYSVSREKKESFPLTVTSAQKNPTAFYLCASNKASFAGELFFGEGSRLTVL.

CDR3 loop: CASSYSKSPPEAFF. The CDR3 bases are TGTGCCAGCAGTTACTCGAAGAGTCCCCCTGAAGCTTTCTTT. This chain uses TRBV6-5 with TRBJ1-1; D call uncertain. CDR3 length equals 14 residues. The V end was cut by 0 bases, the J end by 6 bases, with 11 bases between. Germline V CDR1 and CDR2: MNHEY, SVGAGI.

This clone has a single count. This chain links TRBV9 with TRBJ1-1; 7 bases are a match to TRBD1. The germline CDR1 and CDR2 sequences are SGDLS and YYNGEE. The CDR3 runs to 13 residues. J gave up 6 bases and V 4 bases, and 6 bases lay outside the gene matches. CDR3 bases: TGTGCCAGCAGCCAGACAGGGATGGCTGAAGCTTTCTTT. Translating gives CASSQTGMAEAFF.

The chain recombines TRBV6-5 with TRBJ1-1; no clear D gene. Per the germline V gene, CDR1 is MNHEY and CDR2 is SVGAGI. V lost 2 bases, J lost 6 bases, and 16 bases lay in between. CDR3 size: 15 residues. The CDR3 protein is CASSYSPAMGSEAFF. Here the CDR3 DNA reads TGTGCCAGCAGTTACAGCCCGGCCATGGGCTCTGAAGCTTTCTTT.

The V gene is TRBV7-8, the J gene TRBJ2-1, with D possibly being TRBD2 (5 bases). The CDR3 has 16 amino acids. V was trimmed by 1 base and J by 2 bases, leaving 12 bases between them. Germline assignment: CDR1 SGHVS and CDR2 FQNEAQ. The CDR3 loop is CASSLGRRSAYNEQFF. Here the CDR3 DNA reads TGTGCCAGCAGCTTAGGGAGGAGGTCCGCCTACAATGAGCAGTTCTTC.

This chain connects TRBV4-2 to TRBJ1-3, with 9 bases aligning to TRBD1. Germline V CDR1 and CDR2: LGHNA, YNFKEQ. CDR3 length: 18 residues. V lost 0 bases and J lost 4; bases outside the gene matches: 10. The chain's CDR3 is CASSQDQGGTGYGNTIYF. The CDR3 nucleotides read TGTGCCAGCAGCCAAGATCAAGGAGGGACAGGGTACGGAAACACCATATATTTT.

The J gene is TRBJ2-2, the V gene TRBV6-6; unclear D gene. Germline V gene lookup returns CDR1 MNHNY and CDR2 SVGAGI (reference sequence). The CDR3 extends over 12 amino acids. V was trimmed by 6 bases and J by 3 bases, leaving 5 bases between them. The CDR3 here is CASRFDTGELFF. As DNA, the CDR3 is TGTGCCAGCAGATTTGACACCGGGGAGCTGTTTTTT.

By frequency in the sample, this clone is medium-sized. V gene TRBV28 combines with J gene TRBJ2-6; no firm D call. Germline CDR1 is MDHEN and CDR2 is SYDVKM. The V end lost 11 bases, the J end lost 2 bases, and 16 bases lay between the germline ends. The CDR3 is 15 residues long. CDR3 sequence (DNA): TGTGCCTGTGGGGAAATCTTAGCTGGGGCCAACGTCCTGACTTTC. Translated: CACGEILAGANVLTF.

This sequence joins TRBV5-8 and TRBJ2-1; 9 nucleotides line up with TRBD2. Trimming cost V 10 bases and J 9 bases; bases outside gene matches: 11. The CDR3 totals 13 residues. The V gene's germline CDR1 is SGHTS and CDR2 YDEGEE. The CDR3 nucleotides are TGTGCCGGTGGTGGCGGGGGGGTTCCTGAGCAGTTCTTC. Amino acids: CAGGGGGVPEQFF.

This chain links TRBV11-2 with TRBJ2-5; the D gene could be TRBD1 or TRBD2 (6 bases each). This CDR3 is 14 amino acids long. In germline, CDR1 is SGHAT, CDR2 FQNNGV. V was shortened by 5 bases and J by 11 bases, with 21 bases between the two germline ends. The CDR3 region is CASSPIRGAREQYF. CDR3 nucleotides: TGTGCCAGCAGCCCGATAAGGGGGGCGAGGGAGCAGTACTTC.

The gene calls are TRBV7-3 and TRBJ1-1, with 8 bases lining up with TRBD1. Germline CDR1 is SGHTA and CDR2 is FQGTGA. CDR3 length: 14 amino acids. Trimming removed 4 bases from V and 1 base from J; junction bases left unmatched: 2. CDR3 sequence reads: CASSSGQGNTEAFF. The CDR3 region has the DNA TGTGCCAGCAGCTCCGGACAGGGGAACACTGAAGCTTTCTTT.

The chain recombines TRBV18 with TRBJ2-1; 11 bases align to TRBD2. This CDR3 has 15 residues. The V gene end was trimmed by 4 bases and the J gene end by 3 bases; junction bases not matched to a gene: 2. Germline values: CDR1 KGHSH, CDR2 LQKENI. The CDR3 loop reads CASSQGTSGYNEQFF. CDR3 sequence (DNA): TGTGCCAGCTCACAGGGGACTAGCGGCTACAATGAGCAGTTCTTC.

The V gene is TRBV5-4, the J gene TRBJ1-2; D possibly corresponds to TRBD1 (6 bases). V was trimmed by 4 bases and J by 8 bases, leaving 18 bases between them. This CDR3 is 14 amino acids long. The germline V gene encodes CDR1 SGHNT and CDR2 YYREEE (reference sequence). The CDR3 DNA reads TGTGCCAGCAGCCCCACGGCGGGGGCGCGAGGCTACACCTTC. Protein product: CASSPTAGARGYTF. Based on the CDR3 plus reference TRBV5-4 and TRBJ1-2, the full variable domain is ETGVTQSPTHLIKTRGQQVTLRCSSQSGHNTVSWYQQALGQGPQFIFQYYREEENGRGNFPPRFSGLQFPNYSSELNVNALELDDSALYLCASSPTAGARGYTFGSGTRLTVV.

This rearrangement joins TRBV27 to TRBJ2-5, with a tentative D call TRBD1 (6 bases). Germline V CDR1 and CDR2: MNHEY, SMNVEV (reference sequence). The length of the CDR3 is 15 residues. V lost 1 base, J lost 5 bases, and 14 bases lay in between. The CDR3 here is CASSLYRDWRETQYF. CDR3 bases: TGTGCCAGCAGTTTATACAGGGATTGGAGGGAGACCCAGTACTTC.